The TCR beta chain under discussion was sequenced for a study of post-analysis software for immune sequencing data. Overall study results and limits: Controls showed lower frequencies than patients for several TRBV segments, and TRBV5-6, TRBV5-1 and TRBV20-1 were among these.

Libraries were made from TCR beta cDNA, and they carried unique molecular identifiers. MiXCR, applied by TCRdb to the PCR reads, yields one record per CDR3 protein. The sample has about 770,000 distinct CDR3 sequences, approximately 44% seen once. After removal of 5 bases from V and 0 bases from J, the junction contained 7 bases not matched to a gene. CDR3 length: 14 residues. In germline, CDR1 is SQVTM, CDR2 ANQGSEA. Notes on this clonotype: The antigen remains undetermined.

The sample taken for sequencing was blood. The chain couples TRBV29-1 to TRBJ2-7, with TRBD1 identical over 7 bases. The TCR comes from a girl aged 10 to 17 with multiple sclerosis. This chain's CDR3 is CSVQDRDSSYEQYF. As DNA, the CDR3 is TGCAGCGTTCAGGACCGGGACAGCTCCTACGAGCAGTACTTC.